This is a list of T cell receptor beta chains from one sample in a study of blood T cell repertoires in COVID-19. Repertoires were generated with immunoSEQ multiplex PCR, while TCRdb's copy carries only in-frame clones and drops some. The data contain about 240,000 clones, more than 75% of them singletons. The material sequenced was peripheral blood. Receptors originate from a woman aged 40-49 years who had recovered from COVID-19. The CDR3 runs from the conserved cysteine through the conserved F or W. The order of the fields is J gene, D gene, clone size, V gene, CDR3 protein, CDR3 DNA. A D gene is named only where the DNA matches it firmly. Size tells how often a clone was seen (once, few, many) or the class of an expanded clone, and some rows leave it out.

j_call: TRBJ1-1
d_call: .
clone_size: .
v_call: TRBV9
cdr3_aa: CASSAPHRGTEAFF
cdr3_nt: TGTGCCAGCAGCGCTCCCCATAGGGGAACTGAAGCTTTCTTT

j_call: TRBJ1-4
d_call: .
clone_size: .
v_call: TRBV3-1/TRBV3-2
cdr3_aa: CASSPNRGPGNEKLFF
cdr3_nt: TGTGCCAGCAGCCCTAATCGCGGGCCGGGTAATGAAAAACTGTTTTTT

j_call: TRBJ2-3
d_call: .
clone_size: .
v_call: TRBV2
cdr3_aa: CASKGSLTGDTQYF
cdr3_nt: TGTGCCAGCAAAGGGTCCCTCACGGGGGATACGCAGTATTTT

j_call: TRBJ1-2
d_call: .
clone_size: .
v_call: TRBV12-5
cdr3_aa: CASGFSQDSFYGYTF
cdr3_nt: TGTGCTAGTGGTTTTAGCCAGGACTCCTTCTATGGCTACACCTTC

j_call: TRBJ1-5
d_call: TRBD1
clone_size: .
v_call: TRBV5-1
cdr3_aa: CASSLGTGPTNQPQHF
cdr3_nt: TGCGCCAGCAGCTTGGGGACAGGGCCTACCAATCAGCCCCAGCATTTT

j_call: TRBJ2-2
d_call: .
clone_size: once
v_call: TRBV12-5
cdr3_aa: CASGPGLHPTGELFF
cdr3_nt: TGTGCTAGTGGCCCTGGGCTGCACCCCACCGGGGAGCTGTTTTTT

j_call: TRBJ2-1
d_call: TRBD2
clone_size: .
v_call: TRBV7-2
cdr3_aa: CASGTLAGAYNEQFF
cdr3_nt: TGTGCCAGCGGAACGCTAGCGGGGGCCTACAATGAGCAGTTCTTC

j_call: TRBJ2-2
d_call: .
clone_size: .
v_call: TRBV9
cdr3_aa: CASSPATLITGELFF
cdr3_nt: TGTGCCAGCAGCCCCGCGACACTCATCACCGGGGAGCTGTTTTTT

j_call: TRBJ1-4
d_call: .
clone_size: .
v_call: TRBV7-2
cdr3_aa: CASSLRGRGWATNEKLFF
cdr3_nt: TGTGCCAGCAGCTTACGGGGAAGGGGGTGGGCAACTAATGAAAAACTGTTTTTT

j_call: TRBJ2-4
d_call: TRBD1
clone_size: few
v_call: TRBV30
cdr3_aa: CAWSPGQGDIQYF
cdr3_nt: TGTGCCTGGAGCCCCGGACAGGGGGACATTCAGTACTTC

j_call: TRBJ1-1
d_call: TRBD1
clone_size: .
v_call: TRBV5-6
cdr3_aa: CASSPEQGRRNTEAFF
cdr3_nt: TGTGCCAGCAGCCCGGAACAGGGGCGACGGAACACTGAAGCTTTCTTT

j_call: TRBJ2-1
d_call: .
clone_size: .
v_call: TRBV10-3
cdr3_aa: CAISEYTGPKFF
cdr3_nt: TGTGCCATCAGTGAGTACACAGGCCCGAAGTTCTTC